The clone carrying this T cell receptor beta chain was picked up a small number of times. The antigen is not known. CD4+ cells of the naive, central memory, regulatory and stem cell-like memory types were sorted via CD45RO/CCR7/CD25/CD127/CD95/CD27. These data belong to a study of beta chain features in type 1 diabetes. Study-wide results and caveats: TCRB CDR3s from Type 1 diabetes patients were moderately but significantly shorter in all four CD4+ subsets. VDJ junctions from patients with type 1 diabetes contained fewer insertions and more deletions.

There are 15 residues in the CDR3. Germline V gene lookup returns CDR1 SGHTA and CDR2 FQGNSA. With 1 base removed from V and 4 bases from J, the gap between germline ends came to 11 bases. All of the isolated RNA was reverse transcribed, so expressed TCRB transcripts were sequenced. Average reads for naive, central memory and regulatory T cell samples were about 4 million. Sequencing was performed with immunoSEQ multiplex PCR; in TCRdb, only in-frame clones are kept and a portion is missing. The data hold 630,000 or so clones, with about an eighth observed a single time. This clonotype was sampled from a man aged 18 to 30 with type 1 diabetes. The gene calls are TRBV7-2 and TRBJ1-5; D unresolved. Sequences were obtained from naive CD4+ T cells from blood. The CDR3 here is CASSLGAQVNQPQHF. CDR3 DNA sequence: TGTGCCAGCAGCTTAGGAGCGCAGGTTAATCAGCCCCAGCATTTT.